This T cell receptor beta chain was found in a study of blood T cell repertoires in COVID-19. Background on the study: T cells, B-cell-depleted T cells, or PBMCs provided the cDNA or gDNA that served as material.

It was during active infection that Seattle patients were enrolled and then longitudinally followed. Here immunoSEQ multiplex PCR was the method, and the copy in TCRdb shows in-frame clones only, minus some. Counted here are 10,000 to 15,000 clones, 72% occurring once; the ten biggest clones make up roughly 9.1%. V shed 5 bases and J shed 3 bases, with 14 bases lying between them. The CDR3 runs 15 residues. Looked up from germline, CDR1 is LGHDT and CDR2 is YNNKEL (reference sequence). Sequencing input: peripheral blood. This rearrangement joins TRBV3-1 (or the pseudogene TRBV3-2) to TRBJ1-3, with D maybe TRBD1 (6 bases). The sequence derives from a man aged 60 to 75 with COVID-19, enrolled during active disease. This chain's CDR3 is CASSLTGGDGNTIYF. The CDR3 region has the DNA TGTGCCAGCAGCTTGACAGGTGGCGATGGAAACACCATATATTTT.